This T cell receptor (beta chain) was retrieved from a study of T-cell memory formation after mild COVID-19. The length of the CDR3 is 15 residues. V was trimmed by 0 bases and J by 0 bases, leaving 6 bases between them. Germline-derived CDR1 and CDR2 are MNHNY and SVGAGI (reference sequence). TCRdb fed the 5' RACE reads into MiXCR, producing one record per CDR3 protein. The data hold fewer than 400,000 distinct CDR3 sequences, with roughly 13% observed a single time. This sequence joins TRBV6-6 and TRBJ1-5; D gene ambiguous. Sample: PBMCs or a T cell subset sorted from them (not recorded which). This TCR was sampled from a man aged 18-30 years who had mild COVID-19 (a few samples of this study predate the infection). Cell type and time point are not known. The CDR3 DNA follows: TGTGCCAGCAGTTACTCATGGGGTAGCAATCAGCCCCAGCATTTT. Translated: CASSYSWGSNQPQHF.